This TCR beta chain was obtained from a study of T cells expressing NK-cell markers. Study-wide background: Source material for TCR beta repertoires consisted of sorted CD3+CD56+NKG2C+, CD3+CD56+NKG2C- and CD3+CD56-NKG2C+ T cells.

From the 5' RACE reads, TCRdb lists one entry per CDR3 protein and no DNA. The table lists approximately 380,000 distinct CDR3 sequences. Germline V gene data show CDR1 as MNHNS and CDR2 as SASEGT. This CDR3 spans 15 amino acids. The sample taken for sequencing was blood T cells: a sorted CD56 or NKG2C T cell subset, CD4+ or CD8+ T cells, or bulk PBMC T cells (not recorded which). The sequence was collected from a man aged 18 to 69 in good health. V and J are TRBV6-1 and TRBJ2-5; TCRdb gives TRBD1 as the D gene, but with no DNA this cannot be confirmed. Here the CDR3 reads CASSEALTVLGTQYF.